This entry lists 19 T cell receptor beta chains sequenced from one sample in a study of cytomegalovirus exposure and HLA in healthy donors (dated 2017 in TCRdb). Library method: the immunoSEQ multiplex PCR assay. For the multiplex PCR, a mixture combining 60 forward primers for TCR Vbeta segments and 13 reverse primers for TCR Jbeta segments was used. The source is immuneACCESS, and TCRdb retained only in-frame sequences with V and J called. Part of the clones is not carried over; for the studies checked, unresolved V genes explain less than half of this, and the remainder is unexplained. The sample contains under 200,000 clones, roughly 80% of them found a single time. About 7.6% of the sample is taken by the ten largest. The sequenced material came from PBMCs. The receptors derive from a woman in her 40s in good health and CMV-seropositive.

The CDR3 DNA reads as TGTGCCAGCAGCTACCCCGGGACAGCAAATGAAAAACTGTTTTTT. Its translation: CASSYPGTANEKLFF. The V gene is TRBV5-8, the J gene TRBJ1-4; 7 positions match TRBD1. The CDR3 is 15 residues long. In germline, CDR1 is SGHTS, CDR2 YDEGEE. The V and J ends lost 3 bases and 5 bases, in that order; junction bases with no gene match: 7.

Regarding this clone: A read error may produce the germline difference seen at one junction end. The gene calls are TRBV19 and TRBJ2-1; a weak D match, TRBD2 (5 bases). The CDR3 has 13 amino acids. CDR1 is LNHDA, CDR2 SQIVND, per germline (reference sequence). The CDR3 sequence: CASSIIGIGSPVF. CDR3 nucleotides: TGTGCCAGTAGTATCATCGGGATAGGGAGTCCGGTCTTC.

The rearrangement links TRBV10-3 to TRBJ2-7; 7 bases agree with TRBD2. Germline V gives CDR1 ENHRY, CDR2 SYGVKD. This CDR3 comprises 15 residues. The junction had 6 bases not matched to a gene; V was cut back by 3 bases and J by 1 base. The CDR3 is CAISDPGGISYEQYF. CDR3 bases: TGTGCCATCAGTGACCCGGGGGGTATTTCCTACGAGCAGTACTTC.

This clone was seen a single time. The J gene is TRBJ2-2, the V gene TRBV4-1; 11 bases align to TRBD2. Unmatched junction bases numbered 4, after V lost 0 bases and J lost 4 bases. This CDR3 is 17 amino acids long. The germline CDR1 and CDR2 sequences are MGHRA and YSYEKL. The CDR3 coding sequence is TGCGCCAGCAGCCAAGATAGTAGCGGGAGGGTCACCGGGGAGCTGTTTTTT. This gives the protein CASSQDSSGRVTGELFF.

This clone was detected only a few times. The rearrangement links TRBV10-1 to TRBJ2-7; D unclear. Germline-derived CDR1 and CDR2 are WNHNN and SYGVQD (reference sequence). With 1 base removed from V and 0 bases from J, the gap between germline ends came to 13 bases. This CDR3 has 16 residues. Here the CDR3 reads CASSECRLAASYEQYF. The CDR3 DNA follows: TGCGCCAGCAGTGAGTGTCGTTTAGCAGCCTCCTACGAGCAGTACTTC.

This rearrangement joins TRBV7-9 to TRBJ2-5, with D perhaps matching TRBD2 (6 bases). Trimming stripped 3 bases from V and 9 bases from J, with 11 bases between. Germline CDR1 is SEHNR and CDR2 is FQNEAQ (reference sequence). The CDR3 runs 12 residues. The CDR3 sequence is CASSFTGEAQYF. CDR3 DNA: TGTGCCAGCAGCTTTACCGGGGAGGCCCAGTACTTC.

The chain carries TRBV4-1 and TRBJ1-2; no definite D call. Trimming shortened V by 1 base and J by 1 base, and 4 bases separated the two germline ends. Germline V gene data show CDR1 as MGHRA and CDR2 as YSYEKL. This CDR3 contains 13 residues. CDR3 in amino acids: CASSQAVNYGYTF. The CDR3 DNA reads TGCGCCAGCAGCCAAGCGGTTAACTATGGCTACACCTTC.

The gene calls are TRBV7-9 and TRBJ2-1; TRBD2 matches at 13 bases. Germline V gene sequence: CDR1 SEHNR, CDR2 FQNEAQ (reference sequence). J was trimmed by 9 bases and V by 5 bases; bases with no gene match: 4. The CDR3 runs to 14 residues. Here the CDR3 reads CASSPRTSGSEQFF. The CDR3 coding sequence is TGTGCCAGCAGCCCGCGGACTAGCGGGAGTGAGCAGTTCTTC.

This chain uses TRBV9 with TRBJ2-5; D is perhaps TRBD1 (6 bases). This CDR3 is built from 16 residues. The germline V and J ends were trimmed by 2 bases and 3 bases, with 17 bases remaining between them. The germline gives CDR1 SGDLS, CDR2 YYNGEE. CDR3 sequence: CASSVGARRGEETQYF. CDR3 DNA sequence: TGTGCCAGCAGCGTGGGGGCACGCAGAGGAGAAGAGACCCAGTACTTC.

The rearrangement uses TRBV18 and TRBJ2-7; 12 bases fit TRBD2. CDR1 is KGHSH, CDR2 LQKENI, per germline. There are 16 residues in the CDR3. V was clipped by 0 bases and J by 2 bases; unmatched bases: 2. CDR3 sequence (DNA): TGTGCCAGCTCACCACCCCTAGCGGGAGGGGCCTACGAGCAGTACTTC. Its translation: CASSPPLAGGAYEQYF.

The DNA of the CDR3 is TGTGCCAGTTCCGGGACAGGGGCCTACGAGCAGTACTTC. This gives the protein CASSGTGAYEQYF. The chain links TRBV18 to TRBJ2-7; 10 bases are shared with TRBD1. The CDR3 has 13 amino acids. Germline V gene lookup returns CDR1 KGHSH and CDR2 LQKENI. V gave up 9 bases and J gave up 2 bases; unmatched junction bases: 4.

The chain uses TRBV28 and TRBJ1-4; TRBD1 aligns across 7 bases. The trim removed 3 bases at V and 5 bases at J, leaving 12 bases unmatched. There are 17 residues in the CDR3. Germline V gives CDR1 MDHEN, CDR2 SYDVKM. Here the CDR3 reads CASSFKGGGLTNEKLFF. In DNA, the CDR3 is TGTGCCAGCAGTTTTAAAGGAGGGGGCCTAACAAATGAAAAACTGTTTTTT.

The chain links TRBV30 to TRBJ2-2; D uncertain. Germline V gene sequence: CDR1 GTSNPN, CDR2 SVGIG (reference sequence). Trimming took 0 bases from V and 5 from J, leaving 7 bases between them. CDR3 length equals 13 residues. CDR3 in amino acids: CAWSVLLTGELFF. The CDR3 bases are TGTGCCTGGAGTGTACTGTTGACCGGGGAGCTGTTTTTT.

The V and J genes are TRBV18 and TRBJ1-1; no clear D. Germline CDR1 KGHSH, CDR2 LQKENI. The V gene lost 8 bases and the J gene lost 4 bases, with 17 bases spanning the gap. The length of the CDR3 is 14 residues. The CDR3 here is CASTPEGGSTEAFF. CDR3 nucleotides: TGTGCCAGCACCCCCGAGGGTGGTAGCACTGAAGCTTTCTTT.

J is TRBJ1-6 and V is TRBV30; 8 positions match TRBD1. Trimming removed 3 bases from V and 8 bases from J; junction bases left unmatched: 6. Germline assignment: CDR1 GTSNPN and CDR2 SVGIG (reference sequence). The CDR3 covers 14 residues. CDR3 bases: TGTGCCTGGAGCGTAGGACAGGGCCATTCACCCCTCCACTTT. Translated, it gives CAWSVGQGHSPLHF.

This chain connects TRBV6-6 to TRBJ2-1, with D perhaps TRBD2 (6 bases). The germline V gene has CDR1 MNHNY and CDR2 SVGAGI (reference sequence). V was clipped by 5 bases and J by 8 bases, with 16 bases between them. CDR3 length: 14 residues. The CDR3 DNA reads TGTGCCAGCAGTCCCGAGAGGAGGGGCTATGAGCAGTTCTTC. Translation gives CASSPERRGYEQFF.

This clone has only one observation. This chain links TRBV28 with TRBJ1-2, with D unresolved. CDR1 and CDR2 from the germline V gene are MDHEN and SYDVKM. This CDR3 region has 15 residues. V was trimmed by 2 bases and J by 2 bases, leaving 12 bases between them. The chain's CDR3 is CASSLKIQINYGYTF. Written as DNA, the CDR3 is TGTGCCAGCAGTTTAAAAATTCAGATAAACTATGGCTACACCTTC.

The rearrangement links TRBV10-3 to TRBJ2-3; perhaps TRBD2 as D (6 bases). The CDR3 contains 13 residues. Germline values: CDR1 ENHRY, CDR2 SYGVKD. V was cut by 9 bases and J by 6 bases, with 16 bases left in between. This CDR3 reads CAIRPPSADTQYF. The CDR3 DNA sequence: TGTGCCATTAGGCCCCCTAGCGCCGATACGCAGTATTTT.

The chain joins TRBV19 to TRBJ2-3; 7 bases are a match to TRBD2. The germline CDR1 and CDR2 sequences are LNHDA and SQIVND (reference sequence). CDR3 length equals 17 residues. J lost 0 bases, V lost 10 bases, and 16 bases had no gene match. The CDR3 DNA sequence: TGTGCCACGACCGGGACTAAGGTTACCTCTAGCACAGATACGCAGTATTTT. Translating gives CATTGTKVTSSTDTQYF.